These T cell receptor beta chains were read from a single sample in a study of pediatric ulcerative colitis. TCRdb's table, derived via immunoSEQ multiplex PCR, lists solely in-frame clones and lacks some. The sample consists of some 15,000 clones, roughly three quarters of them appearing once. Specimen: gut tissue. These receptors were taken from a boy younger than 18 who was a control in a study of pediatric ulcerative colitis. The CDR3 runs from the conserved cysteine through the conserved F or W. A D gene is named only where the DNA matches it firmly. Size tells how often a clone was seen (once, few, many) or the class of an expanded clone, and some rows leave it out.

TGTGCCAGCAGTTCGACAGGGTGGAACACTGAAGCTTTCTTT	CASSSTGWNTEAFF	TRBV27	TRBJ1-1	-	TRBD1
TGTGCCAGCAGGAGGTCTAGCGGGAACAATGAGCAGTTCTTC	CASRRSSGNNEQFF	TRBV2	TRBJ2-1	-	TRBD2
TGTGCCAGTAGTGCCCAGCGGGGTACGCAGTATTTT	CASSAQRGTQYF	TRBV19	TRBJ2-3	-	TRBD2
TGTGCCAGCAGTGCGTCGCCGGGACTAGCGGGGGGACCCCTCGGAGATACGCAGTATTTT	CASSASPGLAGGPLGDTQYF	TRBV6-1	TRBJ2-3	-	TRBD2
TGTGCCAGCAGATACCCCGGGGGAGGAACTGAAGCTTTCTTT	CASRYPGGGTEAFF	TRBV5-4	TRBJ1-1	once	-
TGTGCCAGCAGCTCCATGCAGGGGGTCGGGGAGACCCAGTACTTC	CASSSMQGVGETQYF	TRBV7-8	TRBJ2-5	-	TRBD1
TGTGCCAGCAGCTTGCTAGCAGGGGGCGACTATGGCTACACCTTC	CASSLLAGGDYGYTF	TRBV5-6	TRBJ1-2	-	TRBD1
TGTGCCAGCAGTGAGAGGGGAGTAGGAGACAATGAGCAGTTCTTC	CASSERGVGDNEQFF	TRBV25-1	TRBJ2-1	-	-
TGTGCCAGCAGTATGTATGGCGCTAGCGGGAACTACGAGCAGTACTTC	CASSMYGASGNYEQYF	TRBV28	TRBJ2-7	-	TRBD2
TGTGCCAGTAGTCCGGACAGGAACACAGATACGCAGTATTTT	CASSPDRNTDTQYF	TRBV19	TRBJ2-3	-	TRBD1
TGTGCCAGCAACTCTTATTCCGCTCAATCTTATAATGAAAAACTGTTTTTT	CASNSYSAQSYNEKLFF	TRBV7-6	TRBJ1-4	-	-
TGTGCCAGCAGAACACGCTGGGGGGATAACTATGGCTACACCTTC	CASRTRWGDNYGYTF	TRBV6-5	TRBJ1-2	-	-
TGTGCCTGGGACCCCGCTGGCACAGATACGCAGTATTTT	CAWDPAGTDTQYF	TRBV30	TRBJ2-3	once	-
TGTGCCAGCAGCGCGGGATCGGGACAGAGTAAACCGCAGTACTTC	CASSAGSGQSKPQYF	TRBV5-4	TRBJ2-7	-	-
TGCGCCAGCAGCTTGCAGTCAGGGAACACCGGGGAGCTGTTTTTT	CASSLQSGNTGELFF	TRBV5-1	TRBJ2-2	-	-
TGTGCCAGCCGACTAGCGGGAGGGAATAATGAGCAGTTCTTC	CASRLAGGNNEQFF	TRBV2	TRBJ2-1	once	TRBD2
TGTGCCAGCAGTCATCAGGATCAGCCCCAGCATTTT	CASSHQDQPQHF	TRBV27	TRBJ1-5	-	-
TGTGCCAGCAGCACCGGACTAGCGGGGGGCTCCGGGGAGCTGTTTTTT	CASSTGLAGGSGELFF	TRBV7-2	TRBJ2-2	-	TRBD2
TGTGCCAGCAGCTTGGACTACACAGATACGCAGTATTTT	CASSLDYTDTQYF	TRBV7-3	TRBJ2-3	-	-
TGTGCCAGCAGTTTGGTAGCGGGAGTCTCCTACGAGCAGTACTTC	CASSLVAGVSYEQYF	TRBV28	TRBJ2-7	few	TRBD2
TGCGCCAGCAGCGTGAGAGAGCGGGGCCACTACAATGAGCAGTTCTTC	CASSVRERGHYNEQFF	TRBV5-1	TRBJ2-1	-	TRBD2
TGTGCCAGCAGCTTTTCAACTAGCGGTAGCACAGATACGCAGTATTTT	CASSFSTSGSTDTQYF	TRBV5-6	TRBJ2-3	-	TRBD2
TGTGCCAGCTCAGCAGCGGGACTAGGATTGGGGAAGGGTGAGCAGTTCTTC	CASSAAGLGLGKGEQFF	TRBV18	TRBJ2-1	-	TRBD2
TGCGCCAGCAGCTTGGCCCGAGATTCCAGGGGGGGCACTGAAGCTTTCTTT	CASSLARDSRGGTEAFF	TRBV5-1	TRBJ1-1	-	TRBD1
TGTGCCAGCAGCTTAGTCTTCGCTAACACTGAAGCTTTCTTT	CASSLVFANTEAFF	TRBV7-2	TRBJ1-1	-	-
TGTGCCAGTAGCGAGGACAGGGTATGGACTGAAGCTTTCTTT	CASSEDRVWTEAFF	TRBV19	TRBJ1-1	-	TRBD1
TGCGCCAGCAGCTTGGTTGGGGGAGACCCCCAGTACTTC	CASSLVGGDPQYF	TRBV5-1	TRBJ2-5	-	-